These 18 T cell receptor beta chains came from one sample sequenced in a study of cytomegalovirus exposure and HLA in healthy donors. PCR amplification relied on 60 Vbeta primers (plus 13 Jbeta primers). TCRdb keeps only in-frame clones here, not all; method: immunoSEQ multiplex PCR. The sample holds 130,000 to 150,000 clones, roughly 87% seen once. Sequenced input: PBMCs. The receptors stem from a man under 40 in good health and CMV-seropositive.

Here the CDR3 reads CASSPDRAAGYTF. The CDR3 DNA reads TGTGCCAGCAGTCCGGACAGGGCGGCTGGCTACACCTTC. This chain joins TRBV28 and TRBJ1-2; TRBD1 matches 8 bases. Trimming at V came to 5 bases and at J to 7 bases, leaving 6 bases not matched to a gene. The germline gives CDR1 MDHEN, CDR2 SYDVKM. CDR3 length: 13 residues.

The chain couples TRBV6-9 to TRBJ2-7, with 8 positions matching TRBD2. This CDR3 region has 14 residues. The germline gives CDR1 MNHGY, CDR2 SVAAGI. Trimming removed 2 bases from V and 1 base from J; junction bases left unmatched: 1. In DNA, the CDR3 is TGTGCCAGCAGTTATACTAGCGGTTCCTACGAGCAGTACTTC. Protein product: CASSYTSGSYEQYF.

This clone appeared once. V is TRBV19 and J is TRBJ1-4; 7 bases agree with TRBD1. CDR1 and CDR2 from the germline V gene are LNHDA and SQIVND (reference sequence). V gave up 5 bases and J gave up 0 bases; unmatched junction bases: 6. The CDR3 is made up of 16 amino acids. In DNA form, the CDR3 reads TGTGCCAGTAGTGAACAGGGGCAACCAACTAATGAAAAACTGTTTTTT. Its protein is CASSEQGQPTNEKLFF.

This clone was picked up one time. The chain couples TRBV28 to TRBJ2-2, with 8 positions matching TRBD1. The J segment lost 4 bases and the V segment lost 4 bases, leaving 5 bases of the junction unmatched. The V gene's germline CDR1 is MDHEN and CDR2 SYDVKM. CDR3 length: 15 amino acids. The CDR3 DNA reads TGTGCCAGCAGTTCAGAGGGACAGGTCACCGGGGAGCTGTTTTTT. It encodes CASSSEGQVTGELFF.

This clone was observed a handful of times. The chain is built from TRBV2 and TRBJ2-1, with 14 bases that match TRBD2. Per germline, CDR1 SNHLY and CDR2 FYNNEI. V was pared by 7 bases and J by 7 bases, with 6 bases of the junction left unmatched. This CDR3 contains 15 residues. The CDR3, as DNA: TGTGCCAGCATGCCGGGACTAGCGGGAGAGAATGAGCAGTTCTTC. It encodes CASMPGLAGENEQFF.

The CDR3 sequence: CASSYSKGMWTEAFF. CDR3 nucleotide sequence: TGTGCCAGCAGTTACTCAAAGGGGATGTGGACTGAAGCTTTCTTT. The chain joins TRBV6-5 to TRBJ1-1; D is perhaps TRBD1 (5 bases). Trimming left V 0 bases short and J 5 bases short, with 13 bases between. The CDR3 contains 15 residues. The V gene's germline CDR1 is MNHEY and CDR2 SVGAGI.

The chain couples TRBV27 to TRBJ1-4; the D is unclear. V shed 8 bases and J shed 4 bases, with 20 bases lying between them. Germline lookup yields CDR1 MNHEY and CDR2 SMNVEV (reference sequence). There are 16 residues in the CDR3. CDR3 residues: CASARRIGSSNEKLFF. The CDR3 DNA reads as TGTGCCAGCGCCAGGCGGATCGGGAGTAGTAATGAAAAACTGTTTTTT.

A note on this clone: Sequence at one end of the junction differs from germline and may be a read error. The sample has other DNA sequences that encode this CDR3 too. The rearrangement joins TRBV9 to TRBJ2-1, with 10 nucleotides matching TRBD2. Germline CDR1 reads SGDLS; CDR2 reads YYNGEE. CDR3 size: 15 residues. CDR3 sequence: CASSVGTSGTNEQFF. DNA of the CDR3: TGCGCCAGCAGCGTAGGTACTAGCGGGACCAATGAGCAGTTCTTC. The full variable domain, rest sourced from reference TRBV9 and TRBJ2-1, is DSGVTQTPKHLITATGQRVTLRCSPRSGDLSVYWYQQSLDQGLQFLIQYYNGEERAKGNILERFSAQQFPDLHSELNLSSLELGDSALYFCASSVGTSGTNEQFFGPGTRLTVL.

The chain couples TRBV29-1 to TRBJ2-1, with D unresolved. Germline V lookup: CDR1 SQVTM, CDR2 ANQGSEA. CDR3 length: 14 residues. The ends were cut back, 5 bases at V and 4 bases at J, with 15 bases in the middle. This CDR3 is CSVRVRELYNEQFF. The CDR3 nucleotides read TGCAGCGTTCGAGTACGTGAGCTATACAATGAGCAGTTCTTC.

The CDR3 reads CASSFQGGTGELFF. In nucleotides, the CDR3 is TGTGCCAGCAGCTTCCAGGGGGGCACCGGGGAGCTGTTTTTT. The chain couples TRBV5-6 to TRBJ2-2, with D perhaps matching TRBD1 (7 bases). V dropped 2 bases and J dropped 4 bases, with 9 bases sitting between them. CDR3 size: 14 residues. Germline CDR1 and CDR2: SGHDT and YYEEEE.

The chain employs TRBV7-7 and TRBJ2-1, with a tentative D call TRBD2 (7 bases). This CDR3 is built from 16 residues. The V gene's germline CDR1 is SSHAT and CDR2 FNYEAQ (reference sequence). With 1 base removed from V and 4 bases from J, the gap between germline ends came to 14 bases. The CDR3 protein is CASSLGGGGGYNEQFF. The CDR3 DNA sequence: TGTGCCAGCAGCTTAGGGGGAGGGGGGGGTTACAATGAGCAGTTCTTC.

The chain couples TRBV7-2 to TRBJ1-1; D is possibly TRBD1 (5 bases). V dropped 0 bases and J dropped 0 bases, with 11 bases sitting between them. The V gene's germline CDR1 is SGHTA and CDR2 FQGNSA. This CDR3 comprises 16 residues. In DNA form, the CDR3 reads TGTGCCAGCAGCTTAGCCCCAGAAGGGGTGAACACTGAAGCTTTCTTT. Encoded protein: CASSLAPEGVNTEAFF.

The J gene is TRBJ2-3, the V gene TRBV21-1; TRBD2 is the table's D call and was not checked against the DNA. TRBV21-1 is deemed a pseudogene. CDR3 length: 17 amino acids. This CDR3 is CASSKLAGTSGIDTQYF. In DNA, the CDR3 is TGTGCCAGCAGCAAATTGGCCGGGACTAGCGGAATCGATACGCAGTATTTT.

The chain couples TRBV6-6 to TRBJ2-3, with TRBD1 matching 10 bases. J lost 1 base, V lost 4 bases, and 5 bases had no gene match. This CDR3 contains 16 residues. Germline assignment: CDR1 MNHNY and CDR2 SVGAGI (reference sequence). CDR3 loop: CASSWSGTGGTDTQYF. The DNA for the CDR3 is TGTGCCAGCAGTTGGTCCGGGACAGGGGGCACAGATACGCAGTATTTT.

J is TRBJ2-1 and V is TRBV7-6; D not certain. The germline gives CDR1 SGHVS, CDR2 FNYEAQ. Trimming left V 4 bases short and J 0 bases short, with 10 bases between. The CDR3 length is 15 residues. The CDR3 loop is CASSSRLSSYNEQFF. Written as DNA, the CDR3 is TGTGCCAGCAGCTCCCGACTCAGCTCCTACAATGAGCAGTTCTTC.

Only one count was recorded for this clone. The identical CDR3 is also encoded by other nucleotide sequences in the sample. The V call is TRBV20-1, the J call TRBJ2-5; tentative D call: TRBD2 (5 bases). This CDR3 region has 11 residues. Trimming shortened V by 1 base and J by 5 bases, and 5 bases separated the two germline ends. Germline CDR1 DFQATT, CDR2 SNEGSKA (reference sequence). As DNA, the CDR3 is TGCAGTGCTAGAGGCGGGGAGACCCAGTACTTC. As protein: CSARGGETQYF.

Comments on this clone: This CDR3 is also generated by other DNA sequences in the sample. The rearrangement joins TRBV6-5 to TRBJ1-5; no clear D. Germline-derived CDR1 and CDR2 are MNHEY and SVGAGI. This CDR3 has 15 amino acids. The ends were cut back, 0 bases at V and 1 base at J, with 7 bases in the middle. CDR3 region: CASSYSRGSNQPQHF. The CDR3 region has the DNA TGTGCCAGCAGTTACTCAAGAGGGAGCAATCAGCCCCAGCATTTT.

The CDR3 loop reads CASSDGARVSGNTIYF. CDR3 bases: TGTGCCAGCAGCGACGGTGCCAGGGTCTCTGGAAACACCATATATTTT. The V call is TRBV13, the J call TRBJ1-3, with a tentative D call TRBD1 (5 bases). V gave up 5 bases and J gave up 0 bases, with 14 bases separating them. The CDR3 spans 16 residues. CDR1 and CDR2 from the germline V gene are PRHDT and FYEKMQ (reference sequence).